This is a list of T cell receptor beta chains from one sample in a study of blood T cell repertoires in COVID-19. Some clones are missing from TCRdb's copy, which holds only in-frame ones; the method was immunoSEQ multiplex PCR. Of roughly 200,000 clones listed, roughly four fifths were seen once; the top ten hold about 4.4%. What was sequenced was peripheral blood. These receptors came from a man in his fifties with active or convalescent COVID-19. Both conserved end residues are part of each CDR3. The order of the fields is clone size, D gene, J gene, V gene, CDR3 DNA, CDR3 protein. The D gene is left open where the match is weak. Clone size is not always given. Where it is, it says once, few, many or a class for expanded clones.

NA,TRBD2,TRBJ2-7,TRBV28,TGTGCCAGCAGTTTAGTCCAAGCGGGGGGCAACGAGCAGTACTTC,CASSLVQAGGNEQYF
few,NA,TRBJ1-2,TRBV29-1,TGCAGCGCCGGGGTCGGGTCATACTTC,CSAGVGSYF
NA,NA,TRBJ1-1,TRBV12-3/TRBV12-4,TGTGCCAGCAGCATCAGAGGGAACACTGAAGCTTTCTTT,CASSIRGNTEAFF
NA,TRBD2,TRBJ2-7,TRBV5-1,TGCGCCAGCAGTAGCGGGGTCTCCTACGAGCAGTACTTC,CASSSGVSYEQYF
NA,NA,TRBJ2-1,TRBV5-4,TGTGCCAGCGGTGCCGACGGGTACAATGAGCAGTTCTTC,CASGADGYNEQFF
NA,NA,TRBJ2-7,TRBV5-4,TGTGCCAGCAGCCCGTACACGTCCTCCTACGAGCAGTACTTC,CASSPYTSSYEQYF
NA,NA,TRBJ1-4,TRBV11-2,TGTGCCAGCAGCCCTGGGCGGGACTTTGCTAATGAAAAACTGTTTTTT,CASSPGRDFANEKLFF
NA,NA,TRBJ1-2,TRBV5-3,TGTGCCAGAAGCCCAGGGCCAAGCCCCTATGGCTACACCTTC,CARSPGPSPYGYTF
NA,NA,TRBJ2-3,TRBV21-1,TGTGCCAGCAGCAAAGGGTTAACGACCCCTACAGGGACAGTGACAGATACGCAGTATTTT,CASSKGLTTPTGTVTDTQYF
NA,NA,TRBJ1-1,TRBV6-4,TGTGCCAGCAGTGTTCAGGCTGACACTGAAGCTTTCTTT,CASSVQADTEAFF
NA,NA,TRBJ2-2,TRBV5-8,TGTGCCAGCAGCAAGCCTTTGGGGGGCACCGGGGAGCTGTTTTTT,CASSKPLGGTGELFF
NA,TRBD2,TRBJ2-7,TRBV5-4,TGTGCCAGCAGCTTGGGAGCGGGGATCTCCTACGAGCAGTACTTC,CASSLGAGISYEQYF
NA,TRBD1,TRBJ1-4,TRBV12-3/TRBV12-4,TGTGCCAGCAGCTTGGACAGGGGGGAAAAACTGTTTTTT,CASSLDRGEKLFF
NA,TRBD1,TRBJ2-2,TRBV25-1,TGTGCCAGCAGTGAACAGGGGGCAAGAACCGGGGAGCTGTTTTTT,CASSEQGARTGELFF
NA,TRBD2,TRBJ2-1,TRBV18,TGTGCCAGCTCTCGGGGGGACTCCTACAATGAGCAGTTCTTC,CASSRGDSYNEQFF
NA,TRBD2,TRBJ2-7,TRBV4-1,TGCGCCAGCAGCCAAGATATCGCCGCTAGCGGGGCATCCTACGAGCAGTACTTC,CASSQDIAASGASYEQYF
few,NA,TRBJ2-2,TRBV24-1,TGTGCCACCAGTGGCCCCGAGGTTGGCGGGGAGCTGTTTTTT,CATSGPEVGGELFF
NA,NA,TRBJ2-6,TRBV2,TGTGCCAGCAGTGACTGGAGCTCTGGGGCCAACGTCCTGACTTTC,CASSDWSSGANVLTF
NA,NA,TRBJ2-1,TRBV18,TGTGCCAGCTCACCACTGTCTACCACGGACTTGTACAATGAGCAGTTCTTC,CASSPLSTTDLYNEQFF
NA,TRBD1,TRBJ2-2,TRBV18,TGTGCCAGCTCACCAGGGACAGAAGAGCCCGGGGAGCTGTTTTTT,CASSPGTEEPGELFF
NA,NA,TRBJ2-5,TRBV30,TGTGCCTGGAGTGGGGGACTGTTACAAGAGACCCAGTACTTC,CAWSGGLLQETQYF
NA,NA,TRBJ1-1,TRBV18,TGTGCCAGCTCATTATCTGGGGGCGCAGACGCCTCTGCTTTCTTT,CASSLSGGADASAFF